Shown below are 8 T cell receptor beta chains from a single sample sequenced in a study of blood T cell repertoires in COVID-19. TCRdb's table, derived via immunoSEQ multiplex PCR, lists solely in-frame clones and lacks some. The profile shows about 300,000 clones, approximately 86% of them singletons. Material: PBMCs or T cells enriched from blood (not recorded which). The receptors shown here come from a woman between 18 and 29 years old who had recovered from COVID-19.

The rearrangement uses TRBV30 and TRBJ1-2, with D perhaps TRBD1 (6 bases). This CDR3 is built from 17 residues. Trimming removed 0 bases from V and 1 base from J, with 18 bases in between. Germline V lookup: CDR1 GTSNPN, CDR2 SVGIG (reference sequence). The CDR3 DNA follows: TGTGCCTGGAGTGTAATGGTCGGGACACAGTTTAACTATGGCTACACCTTC. Its protein is CAWSVMVGTQFNYGYTF.

The J gene is TRBJ2-5, the V gene TRBV7-9; 9 nucleotides align to TRBD1. Germline CDR1 and CDR2: SEHNR and FQNEAQ (reference sequence). Trimming took 5 bases from V and 5 from J; bases not matched to a gene: 9. The CDR3 is made up of 15 amino acids. CDR3 sequence reads: CASSHPDRGSETQYF. The CDR3 DNA reads TGTGCCAGCAGCCACCCGGACAGGGGTTCGGAGACCCAGTACTTC.

The chain joins TRBV6-1 to TRBJ2-7, with a possible D match to TRBD2 (6 bases). Germline CDR1 reads MNHNS; CDR2 reads SASEGT. Trimming cost V 0 bases and J 0 bases, with 18 bases left between them. This CDR3 contains 18 residues. CDR3 loop: CASSEALGSGVISYEQYF. Written as DNA, the CDR3 is TGTGCCAGCAGTGAAGCGCTAGGATCGGGGGTTATCTCCTACGAGCAGTACTTC.

This chain joins TRBV29-1 and TRBJ2-1; a weak D match, TRBD1 (7 bases). This CDR3 is built from 13 residues. V dropped 5 bases and J dropped 6 bases, with 14 bases sitting between them. Per germline, CDR1 SQVTM and CDR2 ANQGSEA. This CDR3 reads CSVPGGRINEQFF. As DNA, the CDR3 is TGCAGCGTTCCAGGGGGGAGAATCAATGAGCAGTTCTTC.

This chain uses TRBV14 with TRBJ2-7, with 12 bases lining up with TRBD2. The trim removed 0 bases at V and 2 bases at J, leaving 11 bases unmatched. This CDR3 contains 19 residues. Germline CDR1 SGHDN, CDR2 FVKESK. The CDR3 loop reads CASSQDVASGRGPPYEQYF. In DNA form, the CDR3 reads TGTGCCAGCAGCCAAGATGTGGCTAGCGGGAGGGGTCCCCCCTACGAGCAGTACTTC.

The chain recombines TRBV30 with TRBJ2-7, with 11 bases fitting TRBD2. The CDR3 is 15 residues long. V trimming: 2 bases; J trimming: 1 base; junction bases outside the gene matches: 4. Germline-derived CDR1 and CDR2 are GTSNPN and SVGIG (reference sequence). The CDR3 DNA reads TGTGCCTGGAGTCCACGGACTAGCGGGTCCTACGAGCAGTACTTC. As protein: CAWSPRTSGSYEQYF.

The chain is built from TRBV27 and TRBJ2-7; the match to TRBD1 covers 7 bases. CDR3 length: 17 residues. Germline CDR1 reads MNHEY; CDR2 reads SMNVEV (reference sequence). V shed 0 bases and J 2 bases; nucleotides not matched to a gene: 10. The CDR3 region is CASSLSYMGQGAYEQYF. The DNA of the CDR3 is TGTGCCAGCAGTTTATCGTATATGGGTCAGGGGGCCTACGAGCAGTACTTC.

This sequence joins TRBV19 and TRBJ2-7; tentatively, D is TRBD2 (5 bases). Trimming pared 5 bases from V and 4 bases from J, leaving 9 bases between. Per germline, CDR1 LNHDA and CDR2 SQIVND (reference sequence). The length of the CDR3 is 12 residues. The CDR3 DNA reads as TGTGCCAGTAGTCGGGATCGTTACGAGCAGTACTTC. Translating it yields CASSRDRYEQYF.